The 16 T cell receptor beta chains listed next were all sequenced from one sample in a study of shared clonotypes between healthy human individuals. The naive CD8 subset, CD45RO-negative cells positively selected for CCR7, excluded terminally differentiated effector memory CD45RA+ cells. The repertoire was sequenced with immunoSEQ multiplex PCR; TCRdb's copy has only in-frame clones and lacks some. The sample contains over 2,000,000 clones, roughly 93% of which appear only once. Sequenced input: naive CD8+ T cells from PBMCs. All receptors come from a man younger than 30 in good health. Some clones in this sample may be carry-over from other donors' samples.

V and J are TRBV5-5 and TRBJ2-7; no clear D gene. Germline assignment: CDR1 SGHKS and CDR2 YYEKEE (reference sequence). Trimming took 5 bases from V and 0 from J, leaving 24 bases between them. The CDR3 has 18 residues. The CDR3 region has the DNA TGTGCCAGCAGTTCCCAGGAAGGCTCCCGTCCCCGCTCCTACGAGCAGTACTTC. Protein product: CASSSQEGSRPRSYEQYF.

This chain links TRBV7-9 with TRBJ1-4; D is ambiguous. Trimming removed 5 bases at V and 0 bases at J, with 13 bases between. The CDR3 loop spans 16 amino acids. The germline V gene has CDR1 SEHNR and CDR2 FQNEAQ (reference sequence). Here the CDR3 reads CASSQRQETTNEKLFF. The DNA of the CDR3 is TGTGCCAGCAGCCAAAGACAAGAAACAACTAATGAAAAACTGTTTTTT.

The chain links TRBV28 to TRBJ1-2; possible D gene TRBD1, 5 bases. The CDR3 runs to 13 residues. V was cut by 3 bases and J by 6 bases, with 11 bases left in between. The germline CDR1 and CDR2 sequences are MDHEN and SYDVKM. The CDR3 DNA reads TGTGCCAGCAGTTTTCGGGGGGATGATGGCTACACCTTC. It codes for CASSFRGDDGYTF.

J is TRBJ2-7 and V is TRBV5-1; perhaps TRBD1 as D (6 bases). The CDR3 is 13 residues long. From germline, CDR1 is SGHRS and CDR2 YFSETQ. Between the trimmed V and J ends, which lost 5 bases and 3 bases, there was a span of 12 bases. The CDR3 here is CASSYGQFYEQYF. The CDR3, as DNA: TGCGCCAGCAGTTATGGACAGTTCTACGAGCAGTACTTC. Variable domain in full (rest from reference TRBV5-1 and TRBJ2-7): KAGVTQTPRYLIKTRGQQVTLSCSPISGHRSVSWYQQTPGQGLQFLFEYFSETQRNKGNFPGRFSGRQFSNSRSEMNVSTLELGDSALYLCASSYGQFYEQYFGPGTRLTVT.

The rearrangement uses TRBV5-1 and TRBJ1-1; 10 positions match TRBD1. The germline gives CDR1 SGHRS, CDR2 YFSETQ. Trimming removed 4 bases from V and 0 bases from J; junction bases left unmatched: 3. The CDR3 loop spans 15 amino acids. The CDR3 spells CASSAGTGVNTEAFF. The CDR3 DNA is TGCGCCAGCAGCGCAGGGACAGGGGTGAACACTGAAGCTTTCTTT.

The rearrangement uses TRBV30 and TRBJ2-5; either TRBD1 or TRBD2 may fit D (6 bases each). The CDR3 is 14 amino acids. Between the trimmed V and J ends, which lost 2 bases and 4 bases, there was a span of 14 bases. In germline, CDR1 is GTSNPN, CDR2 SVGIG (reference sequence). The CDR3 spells CAWSWAKGGETQYF. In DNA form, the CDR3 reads TGTGCCTGGAGTTGGGCCAAGGGGGGAGAGACCCAGTACTTC.

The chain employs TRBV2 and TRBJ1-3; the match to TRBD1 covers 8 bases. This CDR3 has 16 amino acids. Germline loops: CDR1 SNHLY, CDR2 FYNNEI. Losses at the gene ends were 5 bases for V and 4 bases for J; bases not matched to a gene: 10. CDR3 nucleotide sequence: TGTGCCAGCAGTAGACAGGGGTCAAGGACCGGAAACACCATATATTTT. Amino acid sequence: CASSRQGSRTGNTIYF.

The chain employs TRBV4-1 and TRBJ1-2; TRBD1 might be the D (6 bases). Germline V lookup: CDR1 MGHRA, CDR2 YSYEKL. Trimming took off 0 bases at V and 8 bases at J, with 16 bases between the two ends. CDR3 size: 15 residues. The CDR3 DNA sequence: TGCGCCAGCAGCCAAGATCGGGGCAGGGGCAGAGGCTACACCTTC. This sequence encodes CASSQDRGRGRGYTF.

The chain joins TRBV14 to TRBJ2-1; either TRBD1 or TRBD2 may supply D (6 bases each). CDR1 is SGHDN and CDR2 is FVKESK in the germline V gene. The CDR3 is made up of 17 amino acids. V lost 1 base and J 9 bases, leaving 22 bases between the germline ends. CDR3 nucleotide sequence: TGTGCCAGCAGCCAAGTCGGGGGAGTTAAAGGGGGTTTTGAGCAGTTCTTC. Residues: CASSQVGGVKGGFEQFF.

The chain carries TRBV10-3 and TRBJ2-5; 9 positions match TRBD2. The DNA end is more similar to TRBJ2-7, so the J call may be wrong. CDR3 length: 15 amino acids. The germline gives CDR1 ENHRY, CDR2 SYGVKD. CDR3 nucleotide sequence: TGTGCCATCAGTGAAGGGCTAGCGGGAAGTTACGAGCAGTACTTC. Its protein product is CAISEGLAGSYEQYF.

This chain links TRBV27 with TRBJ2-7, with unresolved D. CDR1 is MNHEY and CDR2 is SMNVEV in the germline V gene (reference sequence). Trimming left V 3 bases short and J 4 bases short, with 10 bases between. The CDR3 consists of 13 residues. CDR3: CASSLSGMYEQYF. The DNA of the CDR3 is TGTGCCAGCAGTTTGTCAGGCATGTACGAGCAGTACTTC.

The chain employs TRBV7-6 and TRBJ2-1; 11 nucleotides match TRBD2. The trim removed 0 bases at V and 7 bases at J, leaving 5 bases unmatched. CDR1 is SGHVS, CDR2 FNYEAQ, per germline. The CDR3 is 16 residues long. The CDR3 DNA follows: TGTGCCAGCAGCTTAGCACTAGCGGGAGCTTTGAATGAGCAGTTCTTC. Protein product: CASSLALAGALNEQFF.

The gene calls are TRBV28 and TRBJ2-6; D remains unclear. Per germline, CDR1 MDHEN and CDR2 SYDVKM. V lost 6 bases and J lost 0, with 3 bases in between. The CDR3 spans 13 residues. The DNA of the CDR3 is TGTGCCAGCAGACGCTCTGGGGCCAACGTCCTGACTTTC. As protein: CASRRSGANVLTF.

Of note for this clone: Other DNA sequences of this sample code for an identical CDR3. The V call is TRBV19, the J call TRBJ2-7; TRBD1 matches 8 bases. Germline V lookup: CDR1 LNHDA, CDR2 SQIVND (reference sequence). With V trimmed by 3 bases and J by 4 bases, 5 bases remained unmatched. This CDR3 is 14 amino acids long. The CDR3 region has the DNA TGTGCCAGTAGTATTGGCGGACAGGGTTACGAGCAGTACTTC. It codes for CASSIGGQGYEQYF.

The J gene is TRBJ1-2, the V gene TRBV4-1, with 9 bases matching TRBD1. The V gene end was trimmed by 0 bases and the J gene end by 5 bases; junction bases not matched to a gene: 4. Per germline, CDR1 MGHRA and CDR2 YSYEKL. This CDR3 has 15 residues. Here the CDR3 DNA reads TGCGCCAGCAGCCAAGACTTAGGGACAGGGTATGGCTACACCTTC. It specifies CASSQDLGTGYGYTF.

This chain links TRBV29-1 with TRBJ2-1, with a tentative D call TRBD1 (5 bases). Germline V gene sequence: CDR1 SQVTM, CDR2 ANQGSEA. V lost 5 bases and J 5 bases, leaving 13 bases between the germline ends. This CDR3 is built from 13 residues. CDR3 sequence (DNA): TGCAGCGTTCTCGCACAGGAGAACAATGAGCAGTTCTTC. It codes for CSVLAQENNEQFF.